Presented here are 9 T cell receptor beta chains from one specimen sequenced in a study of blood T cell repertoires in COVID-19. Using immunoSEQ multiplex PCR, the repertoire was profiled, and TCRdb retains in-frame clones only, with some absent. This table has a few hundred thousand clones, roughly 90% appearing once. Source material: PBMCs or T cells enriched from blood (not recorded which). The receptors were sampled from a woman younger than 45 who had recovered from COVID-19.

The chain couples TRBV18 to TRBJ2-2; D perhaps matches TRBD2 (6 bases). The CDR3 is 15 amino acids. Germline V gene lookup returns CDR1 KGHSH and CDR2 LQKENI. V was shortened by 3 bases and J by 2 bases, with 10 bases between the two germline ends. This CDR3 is CASSPAGTNTGELFF. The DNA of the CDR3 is TGTGCCAGCTCACCGGCCGGGACTAACACCGGGGAGCTGTTTTTT.

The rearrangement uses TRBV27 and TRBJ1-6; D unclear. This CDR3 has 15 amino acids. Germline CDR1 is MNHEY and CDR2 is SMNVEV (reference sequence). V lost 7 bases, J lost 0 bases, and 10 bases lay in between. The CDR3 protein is CASKQSSSYNSPLHF. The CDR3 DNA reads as TGTGCCAGCAAACAGTCAAGCTCCTATAATTCACCCCTCCACTTT.

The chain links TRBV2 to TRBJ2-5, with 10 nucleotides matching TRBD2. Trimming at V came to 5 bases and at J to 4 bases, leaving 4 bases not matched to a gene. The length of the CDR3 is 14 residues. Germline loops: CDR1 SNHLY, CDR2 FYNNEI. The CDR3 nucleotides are TGTGCCAGCAGTCCAAGCGGGGGGGCAGAGACCCAGTACTTC. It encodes CASSPSGGAETQYF.

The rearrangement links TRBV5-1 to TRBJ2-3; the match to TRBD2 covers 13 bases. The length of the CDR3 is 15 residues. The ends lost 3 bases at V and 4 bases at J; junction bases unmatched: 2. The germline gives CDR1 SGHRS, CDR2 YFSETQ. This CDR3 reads CASSSGLAGADTQYF. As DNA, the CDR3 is TGCGCCAGCAGCTCCGGACTAGCGGGAGCAGATACGCAGTATTTT.

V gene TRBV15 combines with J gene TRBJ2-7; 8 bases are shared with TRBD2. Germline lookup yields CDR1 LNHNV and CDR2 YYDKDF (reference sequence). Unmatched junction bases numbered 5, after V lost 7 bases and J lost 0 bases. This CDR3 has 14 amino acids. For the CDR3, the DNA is TGTGCCACCAAGGAGCGGGAGAACTCCTACGAGCAGTACTTC. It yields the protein CATKERENSYEQYF.

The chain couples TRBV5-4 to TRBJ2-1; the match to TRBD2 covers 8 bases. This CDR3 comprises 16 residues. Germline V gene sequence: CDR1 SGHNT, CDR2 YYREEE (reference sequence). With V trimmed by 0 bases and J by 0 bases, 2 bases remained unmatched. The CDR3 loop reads CASSLEGTSSYNEQFF. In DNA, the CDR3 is TGTGCCAGCAGCTTGGAGGGGACTAGCTCCTACAATGAGCAGTTCTTC.

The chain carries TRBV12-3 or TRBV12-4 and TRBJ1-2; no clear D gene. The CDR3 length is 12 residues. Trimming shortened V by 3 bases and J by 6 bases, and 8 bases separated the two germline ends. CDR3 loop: CASSFIQDGYTF. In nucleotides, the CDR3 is TGTGCCAGCAGTTTCATCCAGGATGGCTACACCTTC.

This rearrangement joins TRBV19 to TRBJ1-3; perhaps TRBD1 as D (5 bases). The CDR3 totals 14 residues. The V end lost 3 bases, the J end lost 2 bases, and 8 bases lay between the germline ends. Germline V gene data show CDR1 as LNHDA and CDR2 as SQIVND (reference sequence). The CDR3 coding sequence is TGTGCCAGTAGTATTTCGGACACTGGAAACACCATATATTTT. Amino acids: CASSISDTGNTIYF.

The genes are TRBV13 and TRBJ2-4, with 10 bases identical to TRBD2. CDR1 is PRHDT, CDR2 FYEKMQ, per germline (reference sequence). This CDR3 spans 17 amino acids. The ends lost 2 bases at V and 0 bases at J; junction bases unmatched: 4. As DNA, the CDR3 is TGTGCCAGCAGCTTAAGGCTAGCGGGGGTAGCCAAAAACATTCAGTACTTC. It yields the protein CASSLRLAGVAKNIQYF.